The TCR beta chain described here comes from a study of T cell repertoires in cytomegalovirus infection. For the study at large: Well-studied HLA-B-restricted epitopes and recently identified HLA-C-restricted epitopes of CMV were both used in the study. It was the public TCR beta signatures that indicated both CMV infection and matching HLA type.

The CDR3 is 13 residues long. V was trimmed by 2 bases and J by 15 bases, leaving 17 bases between them. Germline lookup yields CDR1 SGHNT and CDR2 YENEEA. TCRdb reanalysed the reads using MiXCR and keeps one entry per CDR3 protein. The sample has 250,000 to 300,000 distinct CDR3 sequences; under 25% are singletons. This clonotype was recorded a few times. Antigen unknown. Findings and caveats of the study: Ex vivo responses were dominated by HLA-C-restricted CMV-specific TCR beta clonotypes.

The chain employs TRBV11-3 and TRBJ2-1, with D perhaps being TRBD1 or TRBD2 (5 bases each). Sequences were derived from cultured PBMCs, sampled from culture after CMV antigen stimulation. This TCR was sampled from a human donor in good health (CMV status not recorded). Some clones in this sample may be carry-over from other donors' samples. The DNA for the CDR3 is TGTGCCAGCAGCTTAAATGGGGACGGGGCCCTGTTCTTC. It specifies CASSLNGDGALFF.